This TCR beta chain was retrieved from a study of pediatric ulcerative colitis. The wider study: Disease was pancolitis in several and left-sided in two, histology-confirmed.

Here immunoSEQ multiplex PCR was the method, and the copy in TCRdb shows in-frame clones only, minus some. The sample lists under 30,000 clones, about 67% occurring once. During colonoscopy, one to two rectal pinch biopsies were collected. Comment on this clone: Its target is unknown.

Study results and caveats: No controls had the two rectal clonotypes shared by ulcerative colitis patients. Clonal expansions reduced rectal repertoire diversity in acute severe colitis. Some T cells in rectal biopsies may come from blood, especially with overt colitis.

Trimming shortened V by 4 bases and J by 8 bases, and 21 bases separated the two germline ends. This CDR3 has 16 amino acids. Germline V gene data show CDR1 as LGHNA and CDR2 as YNFKEQ. Material: gut tissue. The clonotype originates from a boy younger than 18 with severe ulcerative colitis. The genes are TRBV4-2 and TRBJ2-1; TRBD2 might be the D (6 bases). Here the CDR3 reads CASSLLRGLYRHEQFF. The CDR3 DNA reads as TGTGCCAGCAGCCTGTTGCGGGGCCTTTATCGGCATGAGCAGTTCTTC.